These 17 T cell receptor beta chains were sequenced from one sample in a study of blood T cells in healthy people across ages. It was with a sample-barcoded 5' primer and a J-beta primer mix that a second PCR of roughly 6 to 12 cycles was run. TCRdb passed the 5' RACE reads through MiXCR, listing each CDR3 protein once. The sample lists more than 1,400,000 distinct CDR3 sequences, around 42% occurring once. The sample comprised blood. The receptors come from a woman younger than 30 in good health.

This clonotype was counted a few times. The V call is TRBV29-1, the J call TRBJ2-1; 7 bases map to TRBD2. The J call may be faulty, since TRBJ2-7 better matches the DNA end. CDR1 is SQVTM, CDR2 ANQGSEA, per germline. The CDR3 has 13 amino acids. The CDR3 nucleotides are TGCAGCGAAGCGGGGACTTCCTACAATGAGCAGTACTTC. Translation gives CSEAGTSYNEQYF.

This clonotype was recorded only once. The CDR3 sequence: CASSPFLAGKADTQYF. The CDR3 DNA follows: TGTGCCAGCAGCCCCTTTCTAGCGGGAAAGGCGGATACGCAGTATTTT. The chain carries TRBV25-1 and TRBJ2-3, with 9 bases lining up with TRBD2. The ends lost 6 bases at V and 6 bases at J; junction bases unmatched: 13. The CDR3 contains 16 residues. From germline, CDR1 is MGHDK and CDR2 SYGVNS.

This clonotype has just a few counts. The rearrangement links TRBV2 to TRBJ1-4, with TRBD1 matching over 11 bases. The J segment lost 8 bases and the V segment lost 6 bases, leaving 5 bases of the junction unmatched. CDR3 length: 14 residues. Germline V gene data show CDR1 as SNHLY and CDR2 as FYNNEI. The CDR3 DNA sequence: TGTGCCAGCAGCGGACAGGGGGCGAAGGAAAAACTGTTTTTT. Amino acids: CASSGQGAKEKLFF.

The chain has TRBV2 and TRBJ2-3; D is possibly TRBD1 (5 bases). The V gene's germline CDR1 is SNHLY and CDR2 FYNNEI. The V and J ends lost 6 bases and 2 bases respectively, with 15 bases between them. The CDR3 runs 15 residues. CDR3 sequence: CASRREAGITDTQYF. The CDR3 DNA reads as TGTGCCAGCAGGAGAGAGGCAGGGATCACAGATACGCAGTATTTT.

This clonotype was seen a handful of times. The chain employs TRBV27 and TRBJ2-1, with TRBD2 identical over 11 bases. Germline CDR1 reads MNHEY; CDR2 reads SMNVEV (reference sequence). V shed 3 bases, J shed 7 bases, and the junction held 5 bases outside the gene matches. The CDR3 runs to 15 residues. The CDR3 region is CASSFIAGGKNEQFF. CDR3 coding DNA: TGTGCCAGCAGTTTTATAGCGGGAGGGAAAAATGAGCAGTTCTTC.

This chain connects TRBV2 to TRBJ1-6; the D gene is possibly TRBD1 (5 bases). The V gene lost 4 bases and the J gene lost 11 bases, with 18 bases spanning the gap. Germline assignment: CDR1 SNHLY and CDR2 FYNNEI. The CDR3 loop spans 15 amino acids. This chain's CDR3 is CASSVGQGAGAPLHF. In nucleotides, the CDR3 is TGTGCCAGCAGTGTCGGCCAGGGCGCTGGTGCACCCCTCCACTTT.

This clonotype was observed at least ten times. The rearrangement joins TRBV15 to TRBJ2-3; D may be TRBD1 or TRBD2 (5 bases each). Trimming stripped 1 base from V and 9 bases from J, with 8 bases between. Germline CDR1 reads LNHNV; CDR2 reads YYDKDF (reference sequence). The CDR3 is 12 residues long. In DNA, the CDR3 is TGTGCCACCAGCAGAGCTGGGGACACGCAGTATTTT. This gives the protein CATSRAGDTQYF.

This clonotype was detected only once. A read error is possible here, since a much larger clone lies one base away. J is TRBJ2-1 and V is TRBV6-1, with 13 positions matching TRBD2. Germline V lookup: CDR1 MNHNS, CDR2 SASEGT. The CDR3 runs to 14 residues. The CDR3 DNA follows: TGTGCCAGCAGGGGGACTAGCGGGGACAATGGGCAGTTCTTC. It codes for CASRGTSGDNGQFF.

This clonotype was seen only a few times. The J gene is TRBJ2-7, the V gene TRBV20-1, with D maybe TRBD1 (6 bases). Per the germline V gene, CDR1 is DFQATT and CDR2 is SNEGSKA (reference sequence). Trimming shortened V by 0 bases and J by 4 bases, and 31 bases separated the two germline ends. The CDR3 runs 20 residues. CDR3 nucleotide sequence: TGCAGTGCTAGAGATTTCAAAGGGGGAGAGGAGTTAACATCGGCTTACGAGCAGTACTTC. Translation: CSARDFKGGEELTSAYEQYF.

V gene TRBV21-1 combines with J gene TRBJ2-3; the D segment call TRBD2 is taken from the table without a DNA check. TRBV21-1 constitutes a pseudogene. CDR3 length: 17 residues. The CDR3 sequence is CASTTLAGGRRADTQYF. The CDR3, as DNA: TGTGCCAGCACCACATTGGCGGGGGGACGGAGGGCAGATACGCAGTATTTT.

V usage is TRBV4-2 and J usage is TRBJ2-7; D could derive from TRBD1 or TRBD2 (5 bases each). Germline CDR1 reads LGHNA; CDR2 reads YNFKEQ. The V gene lost 0 bases and the J gene lost 0 bases, with 12 bases spanning the gap. This CDR3 contains 16 residues. The CDR3 DNA is TGTGCCAGCAGCCAAGAGGACATAGAGGGCTCCTACGAGCAGTACTTC. It is translated as CASSQEDIEGSYEQYF.

The count of this clonotype is one. The chain has TRBV5-1 and TRBJ1-5; D is perhaps TRBD1 (6 bases). The CDR3 has 17 amino acids. CDR1 and CDR2 from the germline V gene are SGHRS and YFSETQ. Trimming took 2 bases from V and 3 from J, leaving 18 bases between them. CDR3 sequence (DNA): TGCGCCAGCAGCTTCGAGAAAACGACAGGTTCCAATCAGCCCCAGCATTTT. Its protein is CASSFEKTTGSNQPQHF. The full variable domain, in which reference TRBV5-1 and TRBJ1-5 provide the parts outside the CDR3, is KAGVTQTPRYLIKTRGQQVTLSCSPISGHRSVSWYQQTPGQGLQFLFEYFSETQRNKGNFPGRFSGRQFSNSRSEMNVSTLELGDSALYLCASSFEKTTGSNQPQHFGDGTRLSIL.

This clonotype was counted between two and nine times. The V gene is TRBV3-1, the J gene TRBJ2-1; either TRBD1 or TRBD2 may supply D (5 bases each). CDR3 length: 17 residues. The germline V gene encodes CDR1 LGHDT and CDR2 YNNKEL (reference sequence). Trimming took off 0 bases at V and 5 bases at J, with 17 bases between the two ends. DNA of the CDR3: TGTGCCAGCAGCCAAGAGTACTCATTATTGGGGGACAATGAGCAGTTCTTC. Its translation is CASSQEYSLLGDNEQFF.

CDR3 sequence reads: CATGTGALDEQFF. Written as DNA, the CDR3 is TGTGCCACTGGGACAGGAGCGTTAGATGAGCAGTTCTTC. The chain carries TRBV24-1 and TRBJ2-1; 8 nucleotides align to TRBD1. With 10 bases clipped from V and 8 bases from J, the junction kept 9 bases outside the gene matches. Germline-derived CDR1 and CDR2 are KGHDR and SFDVKD. This CDR3 is built from 13 residues.

This chain uses TRBV10-3 with TRBJ1-1, with a possible D match to TRBD1 (5 bases). Trimming took off 5 bases at V and 3 bases at J, with 19 bases between the two ends. The CDR3 runs to 16 residues. Per germline, CDR1 ENHRY and CDR2 SYGVKD. The CDR3 reads CAISSLGTSRDTEAFF. The CDR3 DNA sequence: TGTGCCATCAGTTCCCTAGGGACCTCGAGGGACACTGAAGCTTTCTTT.

The rearrangement uses TRBV7-9 and TRBJ1-2; D possibly corresponds to TRBD1 (5 bases). This CDR3 has 13 amino acids. Trimming removed 5 bases from V and 4 bases from J, with 11 bases in between. Germline V lookup: CDR1 SEHNR, CDR2 FQNEAQ (reference sequence). The CDR3 sequence: CASSETAIYGYTF. CDR3 nucleotide sequence: TGTGCCAGCAGCGAGACAGCAATCTATGGCTACACCTTC.

This chain uses TRBV21-1 with TRBJ1-6; the table's D gene call, TRBD1, was not cross checked with the DNA. TRBV21-1 counts as a pseudogene. This CDR3 comprises 14 residues. CDR3: CASSGRDRPRPLHF. CDR3 sequence (DNA): TGTGCCAGCAGTGGGAGAGACAGGCCCCGGCCCCTCCACTTT.